The T cell receptor beta chain under discussion was sequenced for a study of human T cells and chemical hapten exposure. Study details: How much TCR each sample yielded varied, mostly because pooled library volumes differed slightly.

The study's findings and limits: No alteration of TCRs above 1 in 1000 frequency was seen with DPC sensitization.

RNA extraction used unfractionated whole blood as the source of total RNA. With regard to this clonotype: No antigen is known for it.

Individual cDNA molecules (in the library) carried attached unique molecular identifiers. Original methodology: A typical sample had around 90,000 TCRs, with about 20,000 to 690,600 overall. TCRdb analysed the 5' RACE reads with MiXCR anew, one entry per CDR3 protein. Here the V and J calls rest on TCRdb's processing, not on the authors' analysis. Of some 150,000 distinct CDR3 sequences in the sample, 4.1% were seen once. The TCR originated in a female donor in good health.

The CDR3 region has the DNA TGTGCCAGCAGTTTCCGGACTAGCGGACTTTACGAGCAGTACTTC. Protein sequence: CASSFRTSGLYEQYF. The chain combines TRBV6-2 or TRBV6-3 with TRBJ2-7; 10 bases line up with TRBD2. Germline V gene lookup returns CDR1 MNHEY and CDR2 SVGEGT. The junction had 7 bases not matched to a gene; V was cut back by 4 bases and J by 4 bases. The CDR3 is made up of 15 amino acids.